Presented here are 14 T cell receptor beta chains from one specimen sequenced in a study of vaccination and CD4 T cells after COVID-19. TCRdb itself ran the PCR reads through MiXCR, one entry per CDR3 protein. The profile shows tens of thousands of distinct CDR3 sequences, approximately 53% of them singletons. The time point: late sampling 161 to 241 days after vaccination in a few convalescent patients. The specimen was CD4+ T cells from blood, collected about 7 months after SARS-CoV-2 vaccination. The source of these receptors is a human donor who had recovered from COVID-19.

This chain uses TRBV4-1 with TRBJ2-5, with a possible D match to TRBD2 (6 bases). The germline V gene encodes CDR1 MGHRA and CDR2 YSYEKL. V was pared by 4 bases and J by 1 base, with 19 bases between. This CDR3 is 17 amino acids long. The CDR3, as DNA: TGCGCCAGCAGCCTAGCGAGGGGCAGGGAGGTCCAAGAGACCCAGTACTTC. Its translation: CASSLARGREVQETQYF.

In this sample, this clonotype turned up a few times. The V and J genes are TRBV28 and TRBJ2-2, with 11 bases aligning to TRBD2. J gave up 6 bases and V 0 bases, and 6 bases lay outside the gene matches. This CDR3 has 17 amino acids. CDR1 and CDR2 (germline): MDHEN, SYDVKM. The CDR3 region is CASSLWSLAGGPGELFF. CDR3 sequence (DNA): TGTGCCAGCAGTTTATGGTCTCTAGCGGGAGGCCCCGGGGAGCTGTTTTTT.

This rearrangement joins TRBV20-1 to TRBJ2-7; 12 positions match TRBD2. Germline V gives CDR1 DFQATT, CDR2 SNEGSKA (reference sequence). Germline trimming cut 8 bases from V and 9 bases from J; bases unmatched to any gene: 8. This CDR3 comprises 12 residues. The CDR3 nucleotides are TGCAGTTGCCCTAGCGGGAGGGTCGGGCAGTACTTC. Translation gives CSCPSGRVGQYF.

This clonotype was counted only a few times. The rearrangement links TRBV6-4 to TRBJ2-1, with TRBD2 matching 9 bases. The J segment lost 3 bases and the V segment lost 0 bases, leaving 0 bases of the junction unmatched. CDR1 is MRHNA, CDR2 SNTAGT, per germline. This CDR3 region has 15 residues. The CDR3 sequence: CASSDSSGSYNEQFF. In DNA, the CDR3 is TGTGCCAGCAGTGACTCTAGCGGGAGCTACAATGAGCAGTTCTTC.

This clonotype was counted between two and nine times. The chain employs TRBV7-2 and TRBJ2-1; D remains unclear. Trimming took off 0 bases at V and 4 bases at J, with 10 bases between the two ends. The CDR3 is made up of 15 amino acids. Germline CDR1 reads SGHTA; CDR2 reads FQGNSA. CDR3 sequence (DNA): TGTGCCAGCAGCTTAGCGCGAAACGCGTACAATGAGCAGTTCTTC. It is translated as CASSLARNAYNEQFF.

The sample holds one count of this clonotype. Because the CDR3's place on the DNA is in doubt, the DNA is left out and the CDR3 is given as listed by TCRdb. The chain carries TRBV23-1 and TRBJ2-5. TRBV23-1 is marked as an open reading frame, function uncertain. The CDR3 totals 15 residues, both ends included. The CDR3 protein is CASSHFGKAGETQYF.

CDR3 nucleotide sequence: TGTGCCAGCAGTCCCAAGACAGGGGACCCCTACGAGGGTTACTTC. It codes for CASSPKTGDPYEGYF. V usage is TRBV27 and J usage is TRBJ2-7; 8 positions agree with TRBD1. The CDR3 runs 15 residues. Looked up from germline, CDR1 is MNHEY and CDR2 is SMNVEV (reference sequence). V dropped 5 bases and J dropped 13; count of bases not matched to a gene: 19.

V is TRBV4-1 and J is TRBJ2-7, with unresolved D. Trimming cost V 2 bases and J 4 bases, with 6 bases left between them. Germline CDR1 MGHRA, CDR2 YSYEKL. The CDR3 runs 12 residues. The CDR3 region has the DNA TGCGCCAGCAGCCAATGGGGTTACGAGCAGTACTTC. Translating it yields CASSQWGYEQYF.

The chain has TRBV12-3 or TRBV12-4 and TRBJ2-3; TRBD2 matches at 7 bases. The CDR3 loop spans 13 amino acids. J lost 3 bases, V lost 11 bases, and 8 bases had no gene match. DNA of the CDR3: TGTGCCGGATCTAGCGGAGATACAGATACGCAGTATTTT. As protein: CAGSSGDTDTQYF.

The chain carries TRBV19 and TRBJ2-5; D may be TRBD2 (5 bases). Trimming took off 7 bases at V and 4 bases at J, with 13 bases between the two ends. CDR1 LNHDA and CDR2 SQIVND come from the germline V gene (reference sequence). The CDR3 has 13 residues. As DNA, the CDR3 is TGTGCCAGTAACGGGGTGGGGAGAGAGACCCAGTACTTC. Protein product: CASNGVGRETQYF. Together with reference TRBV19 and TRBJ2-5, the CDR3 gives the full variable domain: DGGITQSPKYLFRKEGQNVTLSCEQNLNHDAMYWYRQDPGQGLRLIYYSQIVNDFQKGDIAEGYSVSREKKESFPLTVTSAQKNPTAFYLCASNGVGRETQYFGPGTRLLVL.

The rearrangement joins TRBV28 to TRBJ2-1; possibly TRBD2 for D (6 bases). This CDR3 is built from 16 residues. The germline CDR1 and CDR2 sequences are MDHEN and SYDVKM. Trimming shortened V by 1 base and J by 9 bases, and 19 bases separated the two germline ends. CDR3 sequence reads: CASSLFGSGRMGEQFF. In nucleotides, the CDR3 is TGTGCCAGCAGTTTATTTGGGAGCGGGCGAATGGGTGAGCAGTTCTTC.

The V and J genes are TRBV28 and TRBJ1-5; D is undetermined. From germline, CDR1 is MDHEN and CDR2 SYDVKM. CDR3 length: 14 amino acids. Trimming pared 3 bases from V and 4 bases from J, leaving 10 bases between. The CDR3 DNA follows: TGTGCCAGCAGTTTGATGCTGGGTAATCAGCCCCAGCATTTT. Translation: CASSLMLGNQPQHF.

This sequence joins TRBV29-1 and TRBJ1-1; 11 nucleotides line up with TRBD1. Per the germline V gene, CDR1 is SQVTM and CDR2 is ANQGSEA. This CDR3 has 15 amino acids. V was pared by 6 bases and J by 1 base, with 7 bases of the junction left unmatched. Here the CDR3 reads CSVDRGRRANTEAFF. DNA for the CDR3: TGCAGCGTGGACAGGGGGCGGAGGGCGAACACTGAAGCTTTCTTT.

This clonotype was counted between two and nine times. CDR3 loop: CASSVLDTQYF. CDR3 DNA sequence: TGTGCCAGCAGCGTATTGGATACGCAGTATTTT. The J gene is TRBJ2-3, the V gene TRBV7-2; D is uncertain. This CDR3 is built from 11 residues. CDR1 is SGHTA, CDR2 FQGNSA, per germline. Trimming cost V 5 bases and J 6 bases, with 6 bases left between them. The full variable domain, with the rest looked up from reference TRBV7-2 and TRBJ2-3, is GAGVSQSPSNKVTEKGKDVELRCDPISGHTALYWYRQSLGQGLEFLIYFQGNSAPDKSGLPSDRFSAERTGGSVSTLTIQRTQQEDSAVYLCASSVLDTQYFGPGTRLTVL.